The source of this TCR beta chain is a study of cytomegalovirus exposure and HLA in healthy donors. Researchers ran the PCR with 60 Vbeta and 13 Jbeta primers. Generated by immunoSEQ multiplex PCR, the TCRdb table keeps only in-frame clones and is missing some. The repertoire consists of about 110,000 clones, with 82% occurring once and the leading ten covering about 2.5%. CDR1 and CDR2 (germline): MNHEY, SVGAGI. This CDR3 comprises 15 residues. The clonotype originates from a young man in good health and CMV-seropositive. The V gene is TRBV6-5, the J gene TRBJ2-5, with D possibly being TRBD2 (5 bases). Matching the DNA end better, TRBJ2-7 makes the J call doubtful. Sequencing was carried out using PBMCs. CDR3 nucleotide sequence: TGTGCCAGCAGTTACTCTAGCGCCAGCTCCTACGAGCAGTACTTC. The encoded protein is CASSYSSASSYEQYF.